Following are 7 T cell receptor beta chains from one sample sequenced in a study of T cell responses to AZD1222 COVID-19 vaccine. Here immunoSEQ multiplex PCR was the method, and the copy in TCRdb shows in-frame clones only, minus some. Of approximately 140,000 clones in the sample, 92% were seen once. Specimen: peripheral blood, collected 28 days after the second AZD1222 dose. The receptors shown here come from an adult who received the AZD1222 COVID-19 vaccine.

This clone was counted a single time. The chain's CDR3 is CASSDTGDRTF. CDR3 in DNA: TGCGCCAGCAGCGACACAGGGGACCGCACCTTC. The chain combines TRBV5-1 with TRBJ1-2, with TRBD1 matching 7 bases. J lost 13 bases, V lost 4 bases, and 7 bases had no gene match. The CDR3 is 11 residues long. CDR1 and CDR2 (germline): SGHRS, YFSETQ.

The rearrangement links TRBV19 to TRBJ1-2, with a tentative D call TRBD1 (5 bases). V gave up 5 bases and J gave up 3 bases, with 13 bases separating them. This CDR3 is built from 14 residues. Germline V gene lookup returns CDR1 LNHDA and CDR2 SQIVND (reference sequence). CDR3 loop: CASSPGRVDYGYTF. The CDR3 DNA reads as TGTGCCAGTAGTCCCGGCAGGGTAGACTATGGCTACACCTTC.

In this sample, this clone turned up a few times. The chain carries TRBV4-2 and TRBJ2-7; D call uncertain. Between the trimmed V and J ends, which lost 0 bases and 1 base, there was a span of 7 bases. Germline V gene data show CDR1 as LGHNA and CDR2 as YNFKEQ. The CDR3 sequence is 14 residues long. Here the CDR3 reads CASSQETHSYEQYF. The CDR3 DNA reads TGTGCCAGCAGCCAAGAGACACATTCCTACGAGCAGTACTTC.

The CDR3 spells CASSRGSSYEQYF. The CDR3 nucleotides read TGTGCCAGCAGTAGGGGGAGCTCCTACGAGCAGTACTTC. This rearrangement joins TRBV6-5 to TRBJ2-7, with D possibly matching TRBD1 (6 bases). The V gene lost 5 bases and the J gene lost 0 bases, with 8 bases spanning the gap. This CDR3 comprises 13 residues. Germline-derived CDR1 and CDR2 are MNHEY and SVGAGI.

The chain has TRBV11-2 and TRBJ1-4; 9 nucleotides align to TRBD1. Germline values: CDR1 SGHAT, CDR2 FQNNGV. The V gene end was trimmed by 5 bases and the J gene end by 8 bases; junction bases not matched to a gene: 6. This CDR3 region has 14 residues. CDR3 protein: CASSLGTGREKLFF. The CDR3 DNA reads as TGTGCCAGCAGCCTAGGGACAGGGAGGGAAAAACTGTTTTTT. Full variable domain (rest looked up from reference TRBV11-2 and TRBJ1-4): EAGVAQSPRYKIIEKRQSVAFWCNPISGHATLYWYQQILGQGPKLLIQFQNNGVVDDSQLPKDRFSAERLKGVDSTLKIQPAKLEDSAVYLCASSLGTGREKLFFGSGTQLSVL.

The chain carries TRBV2 and TRBJ1-6; D perhaps matches TRBD1 (6 bases). The CDR3 is 15 residues long. V lost 5 bases and J lost 7, with 15 bases in between. Germline loops: CDR1 SNHLY, CDR2 FYNNEI. The CDR3 here is CASSPQGTGNSPLHF. The CDR3 DNA is TGTGCCAGCAGTCCCCAGGGGACGGGGAATTCACCCCTCCACTTT.

J is TRBJ2-1 and V is TRBV23-1, with 8 bases fitting TRBD2. TRBV23-1 is an ORF; its function is uncertain. The CDR3 runs to 21 residues. The V segment lost 0 bases and the J segment 4 bases; nucleotides outside the gene matches: 20. The CDR3 reads CASSQSWTSYYRGGFYNEQFF. The CDR3 DNA reads as TGCGCCAGCAGTCAATCGTGGACTAGCTATTACCGAGGGGGTTTTTACAATGAGCAGTTCTTC.